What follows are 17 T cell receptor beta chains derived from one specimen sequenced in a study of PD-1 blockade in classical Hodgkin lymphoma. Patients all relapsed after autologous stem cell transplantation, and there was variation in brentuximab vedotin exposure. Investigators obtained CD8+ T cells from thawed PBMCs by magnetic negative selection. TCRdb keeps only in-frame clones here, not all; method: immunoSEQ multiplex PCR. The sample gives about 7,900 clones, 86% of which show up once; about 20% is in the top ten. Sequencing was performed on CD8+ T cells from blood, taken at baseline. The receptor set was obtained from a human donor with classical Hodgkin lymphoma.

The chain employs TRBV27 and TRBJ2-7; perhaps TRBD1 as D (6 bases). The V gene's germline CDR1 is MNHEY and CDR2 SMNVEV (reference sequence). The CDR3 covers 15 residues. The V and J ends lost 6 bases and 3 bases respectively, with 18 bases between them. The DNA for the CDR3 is TGTGCCAGCAGCCACGACATTGGGACAATCTACGAGCAGTACTTC. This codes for CASSHDIGTIYEQYF.

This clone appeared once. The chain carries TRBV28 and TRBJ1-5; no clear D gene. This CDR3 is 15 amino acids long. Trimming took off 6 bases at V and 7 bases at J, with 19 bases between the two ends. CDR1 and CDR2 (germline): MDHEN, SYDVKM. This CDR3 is CASSQPFRAGQPQHF. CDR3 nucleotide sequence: TGTGCCAGCAGCCAACCTTTCCGCGCGGGACAGCCCCAGCATTTT.

CDR3 nucleotides: TGTGCCAGCAGCCCTCGGGGGGGTTGGGCTGGGACCCAGTACTTC. Its translation is CASSPRGGWAGTQYF. This chain joins TRBV28 and TRBJ2-5; 8 nucleotides match TRBD2. Germline CDR1 is MDHEN and CDR2 is SYDVKM. The CDR3 runs to 15 residues. Trimming removed 6 bases from V and 7 bases from J; junction bases left unmatched: 13.

CDR3 coding DNA: TGTGCCAGCTCACCAATAGGGGCCACAAACAATGAGCAGTTCTTC. This codes for CASSPIGATNNEQFF. The chain has TRBV18 and TRBJ2-1, with D maybe TRBD1 (5 bases). This CDR3 region has 15 residues. V was pared by 2 bases and J by 5 bases, with 13 bases between. CDR1 is KGHSH and CDR2 is LQKENI in the germline V gene.

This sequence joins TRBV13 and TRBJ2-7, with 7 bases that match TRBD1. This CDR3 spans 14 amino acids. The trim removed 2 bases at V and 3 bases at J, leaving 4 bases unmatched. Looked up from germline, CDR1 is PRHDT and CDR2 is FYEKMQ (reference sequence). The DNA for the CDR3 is TGTGCCAGCAGCTTAAGAGGGGGCCACTACGAGCAGTACTTC. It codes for CASSLRGGHYEQYF.

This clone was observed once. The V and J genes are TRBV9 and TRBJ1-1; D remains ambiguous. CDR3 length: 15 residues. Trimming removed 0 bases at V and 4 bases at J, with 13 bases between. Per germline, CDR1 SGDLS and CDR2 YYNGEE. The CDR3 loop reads CASSVDGRVATEAFF. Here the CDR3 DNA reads TGTGCCAGCAGCGTAGATGGTAGGGTGGCCACTGAAGCTTTCTTT.

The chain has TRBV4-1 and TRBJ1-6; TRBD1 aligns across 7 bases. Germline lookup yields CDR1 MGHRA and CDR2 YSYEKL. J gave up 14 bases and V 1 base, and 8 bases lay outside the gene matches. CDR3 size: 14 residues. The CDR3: CASSQAGGIGSLHF. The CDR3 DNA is TGCGCCAGCAGCCAAGCAGGGGGTATTGGTTCCCTCCACTTT.

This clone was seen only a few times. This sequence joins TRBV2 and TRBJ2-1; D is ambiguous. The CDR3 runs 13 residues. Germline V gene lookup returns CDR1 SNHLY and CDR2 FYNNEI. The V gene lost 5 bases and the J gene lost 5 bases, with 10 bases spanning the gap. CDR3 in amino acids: CASSSYADNEQFF. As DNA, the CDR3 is TGTGCCAGCAGTTCGTATGCCGACAATGAGCAGTTCTTC.

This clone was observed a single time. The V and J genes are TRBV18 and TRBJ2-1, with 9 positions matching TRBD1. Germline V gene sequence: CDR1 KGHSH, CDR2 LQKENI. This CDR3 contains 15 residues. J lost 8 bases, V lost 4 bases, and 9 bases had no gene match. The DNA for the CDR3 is TGTGCCAGCTCACTAGGACAGGGGTTAGGGGATGAGCAGTTCTTC. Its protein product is CASSLGQGLGDEQFF.

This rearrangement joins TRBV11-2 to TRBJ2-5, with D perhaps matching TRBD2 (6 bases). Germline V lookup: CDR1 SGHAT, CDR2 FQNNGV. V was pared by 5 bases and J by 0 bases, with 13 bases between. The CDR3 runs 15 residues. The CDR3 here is CASSANRDYQETQYF. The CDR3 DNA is TGTGCCAGCAGCGCCAACCGGGACTACCAAGAGACCCAGTACTTC.

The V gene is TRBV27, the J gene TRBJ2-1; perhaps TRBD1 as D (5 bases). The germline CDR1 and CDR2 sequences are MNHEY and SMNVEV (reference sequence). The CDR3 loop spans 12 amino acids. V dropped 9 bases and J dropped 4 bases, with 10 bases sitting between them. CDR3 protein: CASKTAYNEQFF. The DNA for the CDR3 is TGTGCCAGTAAGACAGCTTACAATGAGCAGTTCTTC.

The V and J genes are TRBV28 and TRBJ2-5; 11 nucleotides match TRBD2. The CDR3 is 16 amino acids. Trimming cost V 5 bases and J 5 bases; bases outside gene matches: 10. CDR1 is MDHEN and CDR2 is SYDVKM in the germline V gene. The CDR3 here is CASSPPSLAGVETQYF. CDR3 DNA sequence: TGTGCCAGCAGTCCGCCATCACTAGCGGGAGTGGAGACCCAGTACTTC.

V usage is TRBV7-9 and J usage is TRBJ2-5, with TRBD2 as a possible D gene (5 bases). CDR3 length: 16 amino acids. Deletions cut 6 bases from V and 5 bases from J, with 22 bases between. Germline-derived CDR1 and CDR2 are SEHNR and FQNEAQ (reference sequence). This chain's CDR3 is CASRSGRGRPGETQYF. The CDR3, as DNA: TGTGCCAGCAGATCAGGACGAGGACGCCCGGGGGAGACCCAGTACTTC.

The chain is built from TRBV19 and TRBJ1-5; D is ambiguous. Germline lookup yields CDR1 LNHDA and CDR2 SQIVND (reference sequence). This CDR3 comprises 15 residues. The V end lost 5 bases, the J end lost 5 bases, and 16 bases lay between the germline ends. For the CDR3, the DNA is TGTGCCAGTAGTGATCGTGATTCCTCCCATCAGCCCCAGCATTTT. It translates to CASSDRDSSHQPQHF.

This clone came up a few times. The CDR3 nucleotides are TGTGCCAGCAGTCCGGGGGAGAACACTGAAGCTTTCTTT. Translating gives CASSPGENTEAFF. The chain carries TRBV6-5 and TRBJ1-1, with D tentatively TRBD1 (5 bases). V dropped 5 bases and J dropped 1 base, with 8 bases sitting between them. CDR1 is MNHEY, CDR2 SVGAGI, per germline. This CDR3 region has 13 residues.

As DNA, the CDR3 is TGTGCCAGCAGTGAGCTGGGACTAGCGGCGTACGATGGGGATGAGCAGTTCTTC. Its translation: CASSELGLAAYDGDEQFF. The gene calls are TRBV6-1 and TRBJ2-1; 11 bases align to TRBD2. The CDR3 length is 18 residues. J was trimmed by 8 bases and V by 3 bases; bases with no gene match: 15. Germline assignment: CDR1 MNHNS and CDR2 SASEGT.

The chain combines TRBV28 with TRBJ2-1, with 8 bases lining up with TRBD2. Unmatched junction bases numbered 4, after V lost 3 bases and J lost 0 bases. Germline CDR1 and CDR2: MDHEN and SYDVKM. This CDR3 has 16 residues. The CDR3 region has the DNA TGTGCCAGCAGTTTGGACGCGGGAGGCTCCTACAATGAGCAGTTCTTC. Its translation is CASSLDAGGSYNEQFF.